The 9 T cell receptor beta chains below were found in one sample sequenced in a study of CD8 T cells in ankylosing spondylitis. TCRdb called the 5' RACE reads again in MiXCR, with one record for every CDR3 protein. This table holds under 170,000 distinct CDR3 sequences, under 45% found once. Source material: synovial fluid, either unsorted or a sorted T cell fraction (not recorded which). These receptors were obtained from a male donor with ankylosing spondylitis.

This chain uses TRBV20-1 with TRBJ2-1; 9 positions match TRBD1. Trimming cost V 3 bases and J 3 bases; bases outside gene matches: 6. This CDR3 region has 15 residues. Germline-derived CDR1 and CDR2 are DFQATT and SNEGSKA (reference sequence). The CDR3 loop is CSASPRDRDYNEQFF. The CDR3 DNA sequence: TGCAGTGCTAGTCCCCGGGACAGGGACTACAATGAGCAGTTCTTC.

The rearrangement links TRBV4-1 to TRBJ2-1, with 8 bases that match TRBD1. CDR3 length: 16 residues. V lost 0 bases to trimming and J lost 12 bases; unmatched junction nucleotides: 13. Germline CDR1 and CDR2: MGHRA and YSYEKL. CDR3 sequence reads: CASSQDRGVGQVLQFF. CDR3 sequence (DNA): TGCGCCAGCAGCCAAGATAGAGGAGTGGGACAGGTTTTGCAGTTCTTC.

The chain joins TRBV20-1 to TRBJ1-1, with 7 bases identical to TRBD1. The V gene's germline CDR1 is DFQATT and CDR2 SNEGSKA (reference sequence). The CDR3 is 14 residues long. The V gene end was trimmed by 3 bases and the J gene end by 7 bases; junction bases not matched to a gene: 11. CDR3 in DNA: TGCAGTGCTAGCGTCACAGGGGAACGGGTTGAAGCTTTCTTT. This gives the protein CSASVTGERVEAFF.

This clonotype appeared a few times. The V and J genes are TRBV6-4 and TRBJ2-3, with TRBD1 matching 8 bases. This CDR3 contains 15 residues. The trim removed 6 bases at V and 2 bases at J, leaving 7 bases unmatched. In germline, CDR1 is MRHNA, CDR2 SNTAGT. CDR3 nucleotides: TGTGCCAGCAGCGCGGGACAGGCCCCCACAGATACGCAGTATTTT. Amino acid sequence: CASSAGQAPTDTQYF.

This chain uses TRBV3-1 with TRBJ2-7, with a weak D call TRBD2 (5 bases). The V gene's germline CDR1 is LGHDT and CDR2 YNNKEL (reference sequence). The germline V and J ends were trimmed by 1 base and 4 bases, with 17 bases remaining between them. The CDR3 loop spans 16 amino acids. CDR3 DNA: TGTGCCAGCAGCCAAGGGACTCGAACCCCTCCTTACGAGCAGTACTTC. This codes for CASSQGTRTPPYEQYF.

The chain employs TRBV10-3 and TRBJ1-2, with unresolved D. With 6 bases removed from V and 3 bases from J, the gap between germline ends came to 11 bases. The CDR3 extends over 13 amino acids. Germline CDR1 ENHRY, CDR2 SYGVKD. DNA of the CDR3: TGTGCCATCAGGACCGGGCCTCACTATGGCTACACCTTC. Translating it yields CAIRTGPHYGYTF.

The chain is built from TRBV27 and TRBJ2-1; D ambiguous. Per germline, CDR1 MNHEY and CDR2 SMNVEV (reference sequence). V was clipped by 0 bases and J by 4 bases, with 4 bases between them. CDR3 length equals 13 residues. The CDR3 DNA reads as TGTGCCAGCAGTTTATCCCTTTACAATGAGCAGTTCTTC. It codes for CASSLSLYNEQFF.

V and J are TRBV5-6 and TRBJ2-3; tentatively, D is TRBD1 or TRBD2 (5 bases each). Trimming stripped 2 bases from V and 4 bases from J, with 20 bases between. CDR1 and CDR2 from the germline V gene are SGHDT and YYEEEE. The CDR3 spans 17 residues. The CDR3 reads CASSFGWGSLGPDTQYF. The CDR3 nucleotides are TGTGCCAGCAGCTTCGGGTGGGGGAGCCTTGGCCCAGATACGCAGTATTTT.

V and J are TRBV27 and TRBJ2-1; TRBD2 matches 13 bases. Germline V lookup: CDR1 MNHEY, CDR2 SMNVEV (reference sequence). Trimming at V came to 5 bases and at J to 0 bases, leaving 7 bases not matched to a gene. The CDR3 has 18 amino acids. CDR3 in DNA: TGTGCCAGCAGTCCCGGGACTAGCGGGATGAGCTCCTACAATGAGCAGTTCTTC. This codes for CASSPGTSGMSSYNEQFF.